This entry lists 28 T cell receptor beta chains sequenced from one sample in a study of blood T cell repertoires in COVID-19. Measured with immunoSEQ multiplex PCR; TCRdb has only the in-frame clones, and not every one. The repertoire has around 140,000 clones, approximately 87% of them found once; the top ten carry around 3.9%. The sample comprised PBMCs or T cells enriched from blood (not recorded which). These receptors were collected from a man in his fifties in a cohort exposed to, infected with or recovered from COVID-19 (not recorded which).

This chain connects TRBV11-2 to TRBJ2-1; D unresolved. This CDR3 spans 15 amino acids. CDR1 is SGHAT and CDR2 is FQNNGV in the germline V gene. Trimming cost V 0 bases and J 2 bases, with 8 bases left between them. CDR3 sequence (DNA): TGTGCCAGCAGCTTAGAGTTCCAGGCCTACAATGAGCAGTTCTTC. Its translation: CASSLEFQAYNEQFF.

V and J are TRBV6-1 and TRBJ1-2; the D gene is possibly TRBD1 (5 bases). Germline V gives CDR1 MNHNS, CDR2 SASEGT. The CDR3 covers 15 residues. The germline V and J ends were trimmed by 0 bases and 6 bases, with 14 bases remaining between them. CDR3 sequence reads: CASSEAEMGGNGYTF. The DNA for the CDR3 is TGTGCCAGCAGTGAAGCCGAAATGGGGGGTAATGGCTACACCTTC.

The chain carries TRBV19 and TRBJ2-5; TRBD2 aligns across 8 bases. CDR1 is LNHDA and CDR2 is SQIVND in the germline V gene (reference sequence). The CDR3 is 14 residues long. After removal of 6 bases from V and 4 bases from J, the junction contained 7 bases not matched to a gene. CDR3 in DNA: TGTGCCAGTAGCTCAGCGGGAGATTTAGAGACCCAGTACTTC. Residues: CASSSAGDLETQYF.

This clone has just a few counts. The chain joins TRBV4-1 to TRBJ1-4; tentatively, D is TRBD1 (6 bases). The germline V gene encodes CDR1 MGHRA and CDR2 YSYEKL. The CDR3 spans 17 residues. Trimming took off 9 bases at V and 0 bases at J, with 20 bases between the two ends. CDR3 region: CASQGQLGVATNEKLFF. The DNA for the CDR3 is TGCGCCAGTCAAGGACAGTTGGGTGTTGCAACTAATGAAAAACTGTTTTTT.

Only one count was recorded for this clone. The chain is built from TRBV18 and TRBJ2-3; possible D gene TRBD2, 7 bases. The CDR3 has 18 amino acids. Per the germline V gene, CDR1 is KGHSH and CDR2 is LQKENI. V lost 4 bases to trimming and J lost 5 bases, with 25 bases between them. CDR3 DNA sequence: TGTGCCAGCTCACTCCGTCACGGGGGGCAGGAGAGAGGAGATACGCAGTATTTT. This sequence encodes CASSLRHGGQERGDTQYF. Drawing the rest from reference TRBV18 and TRBJ2-3, the complete variable domain is NAGVMQNPRHLVRRRGQEARLRCSPMKGHSHVYWYRQLPEEGLKFMVYLQKENIIDESGMPKERFSAEFPKEGPSILRIQQVVRGDSAAYFCASSLRHGGQERGDTQYFGPGTRLTVL.

V is TRBV6-2 or TRBV6-3 and J is TRBJ2-7; a possible D gene is TRBD2 (5 bases). Germline loops: CDR1 MNHEY, CDR2 SVGEGT. Trimming cost V 4 bases and J 4 bases, with 5 bases left between them. The CDR3 is made up of 11 amino acids. CDR3 bases: TGTGCCAGCAGTTGGGAGTACGAGCAGTACTTC. As protein: CASSWEYEQYF.

This clone came up a few times. The V call is TRBV6-5, the J call TRBJ1-5, with 9 bases lining up with TRBD1. Germline trimming cut 8 bases from V and 1 base from J; bases unmatched to any gene: 3. The CDR3 contains 14 residues. Germline V gene data show CDR1 as MNHEY and CDR2 as SVGAGI. The CDR3 here is CASGTGWSNQPQHF. CDR3 DNA sequence: TGTGCCAGCGGGACAGGGTGGAGCAATCAGCCCCAGCATTTT.

The chain couples TRBV12-3 or TRBV12-4 to TRBJ1-2, with 12 bases fitting TRBD1. This CDR3 comprises 13 residues. The V gene end was trimmed by 3 bases and the J gene end by 9 bases; junction bases not matched to a gene: 2. In DNA form, the CDR3 reads TGTGCCAGCAGTTTCGGGACAGGGGGCAGCTACACCTTC. Residues: CASSFGTGGSYTF.

Here the CDR3 reads CASRQGAFDNSPLHF. The CDR3, as DNA: TGTGCCAGCAGACAGGGGGCGTTCGACAATTCACCCCTCCACTTT. This rearrangement joins TRBV6-5 to TRBJ1-6, with 9 nucleotides matching TRBD1. In germline, CDR1 is MNHEY, CDR2 SVGAGI. V was clipped by 6 bases and J by 7 bases; unmatched bases: 7. The CDR3 has 15 residues.

The chain recombines TRBV7-3 with TRBJ1-1; D is unclear. The V gene lost 2 bases and the J gene lost 3 bases, with 16 bases spanning the gap. CDR1 is SGHTA, CDR2 FQGTGA, per germline. This CDR3 is 16 amino acids long. The CDR3 region is CASSLSGSLGDTEAFF. The CDR3 coding sequence is TGTGCCAGCAGCTTATCGGGTTCTTTGGGAGACACTGAAGCTTTCTTT. Using reference TRBV7-3 and TRBJ1-1 for the parts outside the CDR3, the full variable domain is GAGVSQTPSNKVTEKGKYVELRCDPISGHTALYWYRQSLGQGPEFLIYFQGTGAADDSGLPNDRFFAVRPEGSVSTLKIQRTERGDSAVYLCASSLSGSLGDTEAFFGQGTRLTVV.

The chain employs TRBV7-8 and TRBJ2-1, with TRBD2 as a possible D gene (6 bases). V was shortened by 1 base and J by 10 bases, with 11 bases between the two germline ends. The V gene's germline CDR1 is SGHVS and CDR2 FQNEAQ. CDR3 length: 13 residues. CDR3 protein: CASSLGARDEQFF. The CDR3 coding sequence is TGTGCCAGCAGCTTAGGGGCGCGGGACGAGCAGTTCTTC.

The chain recombines TRBV7-8 with TRBJ1-5; the match to TRBD1 covers 9 bases. This CDR3 spans 15 amino acids. Germline V gene lookup returns CDR1 SGHVS and CDR2 FQNEAQ. V was pared by 5 bases and J by 4 bases, with 6 bases of the junction left unmatched. Here the CDR3 DNA reads TGTGCCAGCAGCCCCGGGACAGGGCGTAATCAGCCCCAGCATTTT. Its protein is CASSPGTGRNQPQHF.

The sample holds a few counts of this clone. The chain has TRBV5-6 and TRBJ2-7; TRBD1 matches 9 bases. Germline CDR1 is SGHDT and CDR2 is YYEEEE. V lost 3 bases and J lost 0; bases outside the gene matches: 1. CDR3 length equals 14 residues. CDR3 in DNA: TGTGCCAGCAGCTGGGACAGGGACTCCTACGAGCAGTACTTC. Protein: CASSWDRDSYEQYF.

The chain uses TRBV29-1 and TRBJ2-3; 8 positions agree with TRBD2. The CDR3 spans 15 residues. Germline V CDR1 and CDR2: SQVTM, ANQGSEA. Trimming removed 8 bases from V and 2 bases from J; junction bases left unmatched: 12. The DNA for the CDR3 is TGCAGCTTGAAAGCGGGTAGCGGGGCCACAGATACGCAGTATTTT. This sequence encodes CSLKAGSGATDTQYF.

The rearrangement links TRBV18 to TRBJ2-7; tentatively, D is TRBD1 (6 bases). Per germline, CDR1 KGHSH and CDR2 LQKENI. This CDR3 contains 14 residues. V lost 2 bases, J lost 0 bases, and 8 bases lay in between. The CDR3 region is CASSPGTNSYEQYF. CDR3 nucleotide sequence: TGTGCCAGCTCACCAGGGACAAACTCCTACGAGCAGTACTTC.

This clone was seen once. The chain links TRBV6-5 to TRBJ2-7; D possibly corresponds to TRBD1 (5 bases). The CDR3 has 13 residues. Looked up from germline, CDR1 is MNHEY and CDR2 is SVGAGI. V gave up 5 bases and J gave up 9 bases, with 17 bases separating them. The chain's CDR3 is CASSTRAPGAQYF. The CDR3 DNA is TGTGCCAGCAGTACCCGGGCGCCTGGGGCGCAGTACTTC.

Note on this clone: The identical CDR3 is also encoded by other nucleotide sequences in the sample. The rearrangement uses TRBV18 and TRBJ1-5; D is perhaps TRBD1 (6 bases). V was cut by 3 bases and J by 4 bases, with 7 bases left in between. The CDR3 loop spans 13 amino acids. Germline assignment: CDR1 KGHSH and CDR2 LQKENI. Written as DNA, the CDR3 is TGTGCCAGCTCACCCGACAGGAATCAGCCCCAGCATTTT. Translation gives CASSPDRNQPQHF.

The rearrangement links TRBV6-2 or TRBV6-3 to TRBJ2-5; weak D call: TRBD2 (6 bases). Germline lookup yields CDR1 MNHEY and CDR2 SVGEGT. The CDR3 extends over 15 amino acids. Trimming stripped 4 bases from V and 5 bases from J, with 17 bases between. The CDR3: CASSSGGIGVETQYF. CDR3 DNA sequence: TGTGCCAGCAGTTCCGGGGGAATTGGGGTCGAGACCCAGTACTTC.

J is TRBJ2-5 and V is TRBV2; 7 bases agree with TRBD1. There are 14 residues in the CDR3. Germline CDR1 reads SNHLY; CDR2 reads FYNNEI. Trimming removed 6 bases from V and 4 bases from J; junction bases left unmatched: 8. The CDR3 nucleotides are TGTGCCAGCAGGGGACAGCGAAGCGGAGAGACCCAGTACTTC. Translated: CASRGQRSGETQYF.

The CDR3 region is CASRAGGWDTEAFF. Written as DNA, the CDR3 is TGTGCCAGCAGAGCAGGGGGCTGGGACACTGAAGCTTTCTTT. The V call is TRBV7-9, the J call TRBJ1-1; 8 nucleotides match TRBD1. Trimming removed 6 bases from V and 3 bases from J; junction bases left unmatched: 6. The CDR3 runs to 14 residues. CDR1 and CDR2 from the germline V gene are SEHNR and FQNEAQ (reference sequence).

This chain links TRBV19 with TRBJ1-2, with D perhaps matching TRBD1 (5 bases). CDR3 length: 13 amino acids. Per the germline V gene, CDR1 is LNHDA and CDR2 is SQIVND (reference sequence). Deletions cut 0 bases from V and 7 bases from J, with 9 bases between. CDR3 sequence reads: CASSIDTGGGYTF. CDR3 DNA: TGTGCCAGTAGTATAGATACAGGTGGTGGCTACACCTTC.

The V and J genes are TRBV5-4 and TRBJ2-1, with D tentatively TRBD2 (7 bases). Trimming removed 2 bases from V and 4 bases from J, with 13 bases in between. The CDR3 length is 15 residues. From germline, CDR1 is SGHNT and CDR2 YYREEE (reference sequence). CDR3 loop: CASSLQGGVYNEQFF. The CDR3 region has the DNA TGTGCCAGCAGCTTACAGGGAGGGGTTTACAATGAGCAGTTCTTC.

The chain joins TRBV5-1 to TRBJ1-2, with 12 bases lining up with TRBD1. Germline-derived CDR1 and CDR2 are SGHRS and YFSETQ. V was clipped by 4 bases and J by 5 bases; unmatched bases: 3. This CDR3 has 14 amino acids. CDR3 in DNA: TGCGCCAGCAGCCCGGGACAGGGGGCTTATGGCTACACCTTC. Residues: CASSPGQGAYGYTF.

The V gene is TRBV29-1, the J gene TRBJ2-5, with 9 bases that match TRBD2. V dropped 6 bases and J dropped 4; count of bases not matched to a gene: 9. Germline CDR1 and CDR2: SQVTM and ANQGSEA. The CDR3 spans 14 residues. The CDR3 loop is CSVPGGRARETQYF. The CDR3 nucleotides read TGCAGCGTACCTGGCGGGAGGGCCCGAGAGACCCAGTACTTC.

The rearrangement links TRBV30 to TRBJ2-3; 7 bases map to TRBD1. Trimming at V came to 1 base and at J to 8 bases, leaving 12 bases not matched to a gene. Germline V gives CDR1 GTSNPN, CDR2 SVGIG (reference sequence). There are 15 residues in the CDR3. DNA of the CDR3: TGTGCCTGGAGTGGGTCGACAGGGCTAAAGGGTACGCAGTATTTT. It translates to CAWSGSTGLKGTQYF. The full variable domain, rest sourced from reference TRBV30 and TRBJ2-3, is SQTIHQWPATLVQPVGSPLSLECTVEGTSNPNLYWYRQAAGRGLQLLFYSVGIGQISSEVPQNLSASRPQDRQFILSSKKLLLSDSGFYLCAWSGSTGLKGTQYFGPGTRLTVL.

This rearrangement joins TRBV2 to TRBJ2-1; D gene ambiguous. The ends were cut back, 6 bases at V and 6 bases at J, with 21 bases in the middle. This CDR3 is 16 amino acids long. From germline, CDR1 is SNHLY and CDR2 FYNNEI. The CDR3: CASRSQFGAEINEQFF. The CDR3 coding sequence is TGTGCCAGCAGATCCCAGTTCGGAGCAGAAATCAATGAGCAGTTCTTC.

V usage is TRBV3-1 (or the pseudogene TRBV3-2) and J usage is TRBJ1-1, with 8 bases identical to TRBD1. V lost 4 bases and J lost 8; bases outside the gene matches: 6. The CDR3 is 13 amino acids. Germline-derived CDR1 and CDR2 are LGHDT and YNNKEL (reference sequence). CDR3 loop: CASSLTGGLEAFF. The DNA for the CDR3 is TGTGCCAGCAGCCTAACAGGGGGACTAGAAGCTTTCTTT.

The chain carries TRBV10-3 and TRBJ2-3; D possibly corresponds to TRBD1 (6 bases). Trimming left V 8 bases short and J 0 bases short, with 9 bases between. Germline V gives CDR1 ENHRY, CDR2 SYGVKD. The CDR3 extends over 13 amino acids. CDR3 region: CAIEGESTDTQYF. The CDR3 region has the DNA TGTGCCATCGAGGGGGAAAGCACAGATACGCAGTATTTT.